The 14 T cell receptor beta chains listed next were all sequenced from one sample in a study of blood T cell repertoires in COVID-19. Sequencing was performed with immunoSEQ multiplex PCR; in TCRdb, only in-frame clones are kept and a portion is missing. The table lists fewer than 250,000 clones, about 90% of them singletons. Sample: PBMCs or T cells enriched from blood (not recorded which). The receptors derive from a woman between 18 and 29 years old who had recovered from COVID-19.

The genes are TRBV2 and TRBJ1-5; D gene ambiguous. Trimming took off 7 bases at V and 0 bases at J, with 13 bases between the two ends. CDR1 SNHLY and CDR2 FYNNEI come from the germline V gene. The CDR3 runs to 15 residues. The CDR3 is CASISSVHSNQPQHF. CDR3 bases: TGTGCCAGCATCTCAAGCGTCCATAGCAATCAGCCCCAGCATTTT. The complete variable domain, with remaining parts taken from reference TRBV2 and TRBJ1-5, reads EPEVTQTPSHQVTQMGQEVILRCVPISNHLYFYWYRQILGQKVEFLVSFYNNEISEKSEIFDDQFSVERPDGSNFTLKIRSTKLEDSAMYFCASISSVHSNQPQHFGDGTRLSIL.

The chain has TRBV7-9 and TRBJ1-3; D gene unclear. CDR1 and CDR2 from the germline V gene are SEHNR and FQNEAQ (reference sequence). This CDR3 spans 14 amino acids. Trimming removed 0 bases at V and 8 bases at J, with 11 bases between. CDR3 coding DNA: TGTGCCAGCAGCTTAGCTCCCCTTTCGGACACCATATATTTT. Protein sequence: CASSLAPLSDTIYF.

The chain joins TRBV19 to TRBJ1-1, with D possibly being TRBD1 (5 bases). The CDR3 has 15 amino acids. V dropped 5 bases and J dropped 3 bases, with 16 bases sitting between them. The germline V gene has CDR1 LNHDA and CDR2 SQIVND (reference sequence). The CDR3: CASSPSGGWDTEAFF. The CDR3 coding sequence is TGTGCCAGTAGTCCCTCGGGGGGGTGGGACACTGAAGCTTTCTTT.

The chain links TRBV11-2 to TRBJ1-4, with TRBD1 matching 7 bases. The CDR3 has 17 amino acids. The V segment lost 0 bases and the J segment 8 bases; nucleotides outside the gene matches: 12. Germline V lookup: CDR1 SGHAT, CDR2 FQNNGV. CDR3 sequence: CASSLELIAAGGEKLFF. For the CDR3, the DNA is TGTGCCAGCAGCTTAGAATTGATTGCGGCAGGGGGGGAAAAACTGTTTTTT.

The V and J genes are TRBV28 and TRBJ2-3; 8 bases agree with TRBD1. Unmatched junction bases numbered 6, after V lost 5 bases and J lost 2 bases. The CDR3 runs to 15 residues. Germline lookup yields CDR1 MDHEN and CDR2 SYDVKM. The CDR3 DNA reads TGTGCCAGCAGTCGCACGGACAGGGACACAGATACGCAGTATTTT. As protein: CASSRTDRDTDTQYF.

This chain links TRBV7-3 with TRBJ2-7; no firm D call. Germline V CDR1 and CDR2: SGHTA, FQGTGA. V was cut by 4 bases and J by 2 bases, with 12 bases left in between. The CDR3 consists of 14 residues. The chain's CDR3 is CASSSDIPPYEQYF. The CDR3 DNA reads TGTGCCAGCAGCTCAGACATCCCACCCTACGAGCAGTACTTC. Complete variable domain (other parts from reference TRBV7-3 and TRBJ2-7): GAGVSQTPSNKVTEKGKYVELRCDPISGHTALYWYRQSLGQGPEFLIYFQGTGAADDSGLPNDRFFAVRPEGSVSTLKIQRTERGDSAVYLCASSSDIPPYEQYFGPGTRLTVT.

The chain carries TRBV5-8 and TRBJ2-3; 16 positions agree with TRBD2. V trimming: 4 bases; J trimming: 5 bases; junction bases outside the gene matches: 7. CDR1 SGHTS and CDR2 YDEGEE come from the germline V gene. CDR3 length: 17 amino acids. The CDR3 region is CASSTGLAGGPVDTQYF. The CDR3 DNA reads TGTGCCAGCAGCACGGGACTAGCGGGGGGGCCGGTAGATACGCAGTATTTT.

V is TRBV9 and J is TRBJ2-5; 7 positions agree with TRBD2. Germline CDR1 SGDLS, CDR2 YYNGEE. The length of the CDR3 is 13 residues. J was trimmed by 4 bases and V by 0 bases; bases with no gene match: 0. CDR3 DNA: TGTGCCAGCAGCGTAGGACTAGCAGAGACCCAGTACTTC. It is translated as CASSVGLAETQYF. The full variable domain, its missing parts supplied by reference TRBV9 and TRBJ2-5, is DSGVTQTPKHLITATGQRVTLRCSPRSGDLSVYWYQQSLDQGLQFLIQYYNGEERAKGNILERFSAQQFPDLHSELNLSSLELGDSALYFCASSVGLAETQYFGPGTRLLVL.

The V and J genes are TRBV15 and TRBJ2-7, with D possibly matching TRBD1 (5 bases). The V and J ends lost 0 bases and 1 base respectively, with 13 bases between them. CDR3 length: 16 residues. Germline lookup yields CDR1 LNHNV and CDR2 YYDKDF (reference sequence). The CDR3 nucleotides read TGTGCCACCAGCAGAGATTCTCAAAGGGGATCCTACGAGCAGTACTTC. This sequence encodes CATSRDSQRGSYEQYF.

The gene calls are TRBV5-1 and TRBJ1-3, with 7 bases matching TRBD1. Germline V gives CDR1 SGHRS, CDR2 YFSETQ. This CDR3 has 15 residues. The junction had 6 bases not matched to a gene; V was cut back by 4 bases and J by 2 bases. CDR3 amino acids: CASSPTGDAGNTIYF. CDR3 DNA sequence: TGCGCCAGCAGCCCAACAGGGGACGCTGGAAACACCATATATTTT.

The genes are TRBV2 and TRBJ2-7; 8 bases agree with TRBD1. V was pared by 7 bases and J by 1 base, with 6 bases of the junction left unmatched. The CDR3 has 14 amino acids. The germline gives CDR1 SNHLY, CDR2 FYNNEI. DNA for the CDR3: TGTGCCAGCAAAGGACAGGGTTCATCCTACGAGCAGTACTTC. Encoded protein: CASKGQGSSYEQYF. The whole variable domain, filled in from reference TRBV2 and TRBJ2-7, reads EPEVTQTPSHQVTQMGQEVILRCVPISNHLYFYWYRQILGQKVEFLVSFYNNEISEKSEIFDDQFSVERPDGSNFTLKIRSTKLEDSAMYFCASKGQGSSYEQYFGPGTRLTVT.

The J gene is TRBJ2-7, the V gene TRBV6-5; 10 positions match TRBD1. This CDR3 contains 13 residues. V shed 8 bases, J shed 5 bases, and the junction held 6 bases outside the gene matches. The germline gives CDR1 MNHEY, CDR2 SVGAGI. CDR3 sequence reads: CASPDRGYHEQYF. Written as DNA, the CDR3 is TGTGCCAGCCCGGACAGGGGGTATCACGAGCAGTACTTC.

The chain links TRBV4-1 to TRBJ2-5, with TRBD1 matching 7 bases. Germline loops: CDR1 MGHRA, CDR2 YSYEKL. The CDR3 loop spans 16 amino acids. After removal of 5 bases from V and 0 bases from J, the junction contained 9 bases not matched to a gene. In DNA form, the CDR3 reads TGCGCCAGCAGCGCCCCGGGACAGCTGTACCAAGAGACCCAGTACTTC. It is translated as CASSAPGQLYQETQYF.

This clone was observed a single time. The CDR3 DNA sequence: TGTGCCAGCAGCTTGAGGACAGGGGGCCAAGGCACTGAAGCTTTCTTT. Its translation is CASSLRTGGQGTEAFF. The V and J genes are TRBV7-2 and TRBJ1-1; TRBD1 aligns across 11 bases. This CDR3 is built from 16 residues. CDR1 and CDR2 from the germline V gene are SGHTA and FQGNSA. V lost 3 bases, J lost 4 bases, and 7 bases stayed unmatched. Variable domain in full (rest from reference TRBV7-2 and TRBJ1-1): GAGVSQSPSNKVTEKGKDVELRCDPISGHTALYWYRQSLGQGLEFLIYFQGNSAPDKSGLPSDRFSAERTGGSVSTLTIQRTQQEDSAVYLCASSLRTGGQGTEAFFGQGTRLTVV.